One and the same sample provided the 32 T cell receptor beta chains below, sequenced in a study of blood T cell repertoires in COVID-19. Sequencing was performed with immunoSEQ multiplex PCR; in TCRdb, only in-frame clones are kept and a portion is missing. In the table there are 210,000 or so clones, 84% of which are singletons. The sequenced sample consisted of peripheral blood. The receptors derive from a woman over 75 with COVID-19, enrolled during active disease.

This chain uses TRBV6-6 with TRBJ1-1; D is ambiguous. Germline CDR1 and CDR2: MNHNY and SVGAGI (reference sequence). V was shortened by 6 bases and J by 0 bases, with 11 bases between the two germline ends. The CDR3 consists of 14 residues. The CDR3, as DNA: TGTGCCAGCAGAATACAGAGTTTGAACACTGAAGCTTTCTTT. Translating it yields CASRIQSLNTEAFF.

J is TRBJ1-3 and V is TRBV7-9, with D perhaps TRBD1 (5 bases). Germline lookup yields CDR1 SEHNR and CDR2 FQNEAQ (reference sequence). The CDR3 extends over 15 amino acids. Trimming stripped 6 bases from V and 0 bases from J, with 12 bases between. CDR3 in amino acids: CASSPGGPSGNTIYF. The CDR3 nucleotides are TGTGCCAGCAGTCCCGGGGGACCCTCTGGAAACACCATATATTTT. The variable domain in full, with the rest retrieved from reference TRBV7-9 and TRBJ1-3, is DTGVSQNPRHKITKRGQNVTFRCDPISEHNRLYWYRQTLGQGPEFLTYFQNEAQLEKSRLLSDRFSAERPKGSFSTLEIQRTEQGDSAMYLCASSPGGPSGNTIYFGEGSWLTVV.

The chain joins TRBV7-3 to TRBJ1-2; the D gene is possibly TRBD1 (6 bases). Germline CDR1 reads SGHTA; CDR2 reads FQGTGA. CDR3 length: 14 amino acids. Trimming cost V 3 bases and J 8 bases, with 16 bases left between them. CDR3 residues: CASSLNTGLDGYTF. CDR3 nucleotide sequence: TGTGCCAGCAGCTTGAACACAGGGTTGGACGGCTACACCTTC.

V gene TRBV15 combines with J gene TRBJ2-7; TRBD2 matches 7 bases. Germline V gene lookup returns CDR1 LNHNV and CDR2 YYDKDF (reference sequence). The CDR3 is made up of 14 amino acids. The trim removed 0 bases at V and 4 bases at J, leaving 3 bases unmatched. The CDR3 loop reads CATSRDGGVYEQYF. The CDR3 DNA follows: TGTGCCACCAGCAGAGATGGGGGGGTTTACGAGCAGTACTTC. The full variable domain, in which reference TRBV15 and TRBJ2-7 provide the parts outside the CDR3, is DAMVIQNPRYQVTQFGKPVTLSCSQTLNHNVMYWYQQKSSQAPKLLFHYYDKDFNNEADTPDNFQSRRPNTSFCFLDIRSPGLGDTAMYLCATSRDGGVYEQYFGPGTRLTVT.

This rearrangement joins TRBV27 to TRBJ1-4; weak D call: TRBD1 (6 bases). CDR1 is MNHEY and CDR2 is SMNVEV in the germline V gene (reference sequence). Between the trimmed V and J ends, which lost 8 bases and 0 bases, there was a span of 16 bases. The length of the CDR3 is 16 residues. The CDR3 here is CASSTGFGATNEKLFF. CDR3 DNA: TGTGCCAGCTCTACAGGGTTTGGGGCAACTAATGAAAAACTGTTTTTT.

The CDR3 is CASSSEATNEKLFF. The CDR3 bases are TGTGCCAGCAGCTCGGAGGCAACTAATGAAAAACTGTTTTTT. The V call is TRBV7-8, the J call TRBJ1-4, with D unclear. Germline V lookup: CDR1 SGHVS, CDR2 FQNEAQ. This CDR3 region has 14 residues. Between the trimmed V and J ends, which lost 4 bases and 0 bases, there was a span of 6 bases.

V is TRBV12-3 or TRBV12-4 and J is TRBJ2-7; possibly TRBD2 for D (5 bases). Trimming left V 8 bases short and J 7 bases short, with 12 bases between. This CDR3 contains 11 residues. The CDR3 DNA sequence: TGTGCCAGCCGAACGACGGGGGAGCAGTACTTC. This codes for CASRTTGEQYF.

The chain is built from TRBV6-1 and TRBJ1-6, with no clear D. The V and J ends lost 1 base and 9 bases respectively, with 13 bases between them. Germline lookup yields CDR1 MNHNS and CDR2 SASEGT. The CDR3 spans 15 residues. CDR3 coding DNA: TGTGCCAGCAGTGAAGTCGACCCCGGGAGTTCACCCCTCCACTTT. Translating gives CASSEVDPGSSPLHF.

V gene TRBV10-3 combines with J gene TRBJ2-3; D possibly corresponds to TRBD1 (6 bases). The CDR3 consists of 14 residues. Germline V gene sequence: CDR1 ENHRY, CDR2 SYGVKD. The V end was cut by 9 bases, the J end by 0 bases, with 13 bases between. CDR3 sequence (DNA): TGTGCCATTAGTCTGCAGGGGAGCACAGATACGCAGTATTTT. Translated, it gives CAISLQGSTDTQYF.

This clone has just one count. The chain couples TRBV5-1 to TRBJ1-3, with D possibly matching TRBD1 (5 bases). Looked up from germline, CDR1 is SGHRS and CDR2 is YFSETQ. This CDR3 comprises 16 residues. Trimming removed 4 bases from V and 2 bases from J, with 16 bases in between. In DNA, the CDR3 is TGCGCCAGCAGCCCCCCGAGCGGGGGAGCTGGAAACACCATATATTTT. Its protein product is CASSPPSGGAGNTIYF.

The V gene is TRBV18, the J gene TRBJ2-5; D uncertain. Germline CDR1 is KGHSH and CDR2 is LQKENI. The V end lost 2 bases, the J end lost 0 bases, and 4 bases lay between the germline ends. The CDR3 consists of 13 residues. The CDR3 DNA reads TGTGCCAGCTCACCAGCGTACCAAGAGACCCAGTACTTC. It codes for CASSPAYQETQYF.

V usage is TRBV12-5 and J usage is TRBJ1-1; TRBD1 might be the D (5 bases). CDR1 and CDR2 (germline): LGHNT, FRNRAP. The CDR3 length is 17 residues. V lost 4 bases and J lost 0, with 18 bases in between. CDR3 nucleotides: TGTGCTAGTGGTTCGATACCGGGCGGAGGGGTGAACACTGAAGCTTTCTTT. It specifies CASGSIPGGGVNTEAFF.

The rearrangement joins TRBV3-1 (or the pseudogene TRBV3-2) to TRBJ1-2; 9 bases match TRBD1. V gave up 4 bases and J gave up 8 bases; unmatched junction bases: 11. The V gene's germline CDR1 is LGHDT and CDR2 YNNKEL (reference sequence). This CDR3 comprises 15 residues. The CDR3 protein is CASSPDSQGAGGYTF. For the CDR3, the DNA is TGTGCCAGCAGCCCCGATTCACAGGGGGCGGGAGGCTACACCTTC.

This CDR3 reads CASSQGGQETQYF. CDR3 bases: TGTGCCAGCAGCCAGGGAGGCCAAGAGACCCAGTACTTC. The V and J genes are TRBV7-2 and TRBJ2-5; D is possibly TRBD2 (6 bases). Germline-derived CDR1 and CDR2 are SGHTA and FQGNSA. The ends were cut back, 5 bases at V and 1 base at J, with 8 bases in the middle. CDR3 length equals 13 residues. Full variable domain (rest looked up from reference TRBV7-2 and TRBJ2-5): GAGVSQSPSNKVTEKGKDVELRCDPISGHTALYWYRQSLGQGLEFLIYFQGNSAPDKSGLPSDRFSAERTGGSVSTLTIQRTQQEDSAVYLCASSQGGQETQYFGPGTRLLVL.

The CDR3 DNA sequence: TGCGCCAGCAGCCAGCGGGACAGGGATTACGAGCAGTACTTC. Translated, it gives CASSQRDRDYEQYF. The V call is TRBV4-1, the J call TRBJ2-7; 9 bases fit TRBD1. Germline assignment: CDR1 MGHRA and CDR2 YSYEKL. V shed 3 bases, J shed 4 bases, and the junction held 4 bases outside the gene matches. This CDR3 region has 14 residues.

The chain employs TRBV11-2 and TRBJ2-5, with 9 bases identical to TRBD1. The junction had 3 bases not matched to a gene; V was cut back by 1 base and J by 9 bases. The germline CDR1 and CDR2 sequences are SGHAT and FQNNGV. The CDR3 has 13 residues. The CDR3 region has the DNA TGTGCCAGCAGCTTAGGGGACAGGGCGCCCCAGTACTTC. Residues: CASSLGDRAPQYF.

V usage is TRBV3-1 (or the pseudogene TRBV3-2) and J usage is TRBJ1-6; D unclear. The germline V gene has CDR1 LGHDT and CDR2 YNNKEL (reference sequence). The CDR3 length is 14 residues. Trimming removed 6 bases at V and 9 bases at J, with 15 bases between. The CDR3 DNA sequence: TGTGCCAGCAGATACGACACTGGGCCTTCACCCCTCCACTTT. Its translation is CASRYDTGPSPLHF.

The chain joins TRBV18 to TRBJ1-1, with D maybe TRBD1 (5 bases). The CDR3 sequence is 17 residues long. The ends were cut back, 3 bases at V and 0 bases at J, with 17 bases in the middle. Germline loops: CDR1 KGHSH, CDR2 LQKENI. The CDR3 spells CASSPGLTLTLNTEAFF. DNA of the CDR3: TGTGCCAGCTCACCGGGACTCACGCTGACCCTGAACACTGAAGCTTTCTTT.

The CDR3 DNA reads as TGCGCCAGCAGCTTGGAAGGGGCGGCGGGGGAGACCCAGTACTTC. The encoded protein is CASSLEGAAGETQYF. The chain couples TRBV5-1 to TRBJ2-5, with a tentative D call TRBD2 (6 bases). Trimming took off 0 bases at V and 5 bases at J, with 14 bases between the two ends. The CDR3 length is 15 residues. Germline CDR1 SGHRS, CDR2 YFSETQ.

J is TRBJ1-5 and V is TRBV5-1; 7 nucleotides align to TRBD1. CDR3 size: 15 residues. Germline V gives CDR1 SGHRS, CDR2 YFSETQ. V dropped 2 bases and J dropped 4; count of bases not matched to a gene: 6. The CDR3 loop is CASSFTGVANQPQHF. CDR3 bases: TGCGCCAGCAGCTTCACAGGGGTTGCTAATCAGCCCCAGCATTTT.

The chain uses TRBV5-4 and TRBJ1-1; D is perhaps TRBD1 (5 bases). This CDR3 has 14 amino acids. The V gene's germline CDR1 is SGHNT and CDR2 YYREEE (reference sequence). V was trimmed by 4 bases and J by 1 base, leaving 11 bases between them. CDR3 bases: TGTGCCAGCAGCCGTTCAGGGAAGAACACTGAAGCTTTCTTT. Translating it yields CASSRSGKNTEAFF.

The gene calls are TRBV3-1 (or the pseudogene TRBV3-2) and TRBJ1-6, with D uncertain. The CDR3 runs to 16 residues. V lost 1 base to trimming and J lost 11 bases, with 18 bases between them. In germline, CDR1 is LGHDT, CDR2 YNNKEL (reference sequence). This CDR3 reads CASSQGSPAGIPPLHF. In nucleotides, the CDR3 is TGTGCCAGCAGCCAAGGTAGCCCCGCCGGGATACCACCCCTCCACTTT.

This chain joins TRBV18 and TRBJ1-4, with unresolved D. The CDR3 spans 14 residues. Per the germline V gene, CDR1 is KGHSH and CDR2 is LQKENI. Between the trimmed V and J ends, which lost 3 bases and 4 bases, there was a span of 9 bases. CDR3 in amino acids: CASSPSQLNEKLFF. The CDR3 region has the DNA TGTGCCAGCTCACCTAGCCAGCTTAATGAAAAACTGTTTTTT.

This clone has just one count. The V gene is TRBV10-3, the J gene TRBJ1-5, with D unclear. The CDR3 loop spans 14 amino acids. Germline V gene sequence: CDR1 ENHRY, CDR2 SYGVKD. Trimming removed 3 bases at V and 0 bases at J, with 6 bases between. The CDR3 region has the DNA TGTGCCATCAGTGACCTCGGTAGCAATCAGCCCCAGCATTTT. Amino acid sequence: CAISDLGSNQPQHF.

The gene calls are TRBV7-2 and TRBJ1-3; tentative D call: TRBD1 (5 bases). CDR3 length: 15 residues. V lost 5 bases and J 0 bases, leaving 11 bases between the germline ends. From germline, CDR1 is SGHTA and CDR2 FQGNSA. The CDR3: CASSQETVSGNTIYF. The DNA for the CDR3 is TGTGCCAGCAGCCAAGAGACAGTCTCTGGAAACACCATATATTTT.

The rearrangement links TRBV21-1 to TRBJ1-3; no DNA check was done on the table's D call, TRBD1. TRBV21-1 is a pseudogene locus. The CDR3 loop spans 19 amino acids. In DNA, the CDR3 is TGTGCCAGCAGCGACGAGGGACATAGAATCCCCAGCTCTGGAAACACCATATATTTT. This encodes CASSDEGHRIPSSGNTIYF.

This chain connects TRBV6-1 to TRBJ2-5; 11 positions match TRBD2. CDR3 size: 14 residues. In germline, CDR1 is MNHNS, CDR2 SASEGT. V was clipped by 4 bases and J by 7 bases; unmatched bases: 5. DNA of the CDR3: TGTGCCAGCAGTGTAGCGGGAGGGATGGGGACCCAGTACTTC. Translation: CASSVAGGMGTQYF.

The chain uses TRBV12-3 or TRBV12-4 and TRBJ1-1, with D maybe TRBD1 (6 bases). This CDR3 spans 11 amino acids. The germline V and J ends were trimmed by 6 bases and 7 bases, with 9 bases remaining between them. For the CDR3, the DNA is TGTGCCAGCAGCCAGGGGCTTGAAGCTTTCTTT. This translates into CASSQGLEAFF.

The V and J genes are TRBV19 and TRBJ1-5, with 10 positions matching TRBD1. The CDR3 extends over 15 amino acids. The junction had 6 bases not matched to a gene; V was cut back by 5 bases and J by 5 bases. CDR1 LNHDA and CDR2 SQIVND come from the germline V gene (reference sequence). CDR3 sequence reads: CASSPPGQGYQPQHF. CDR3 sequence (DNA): TGTGCCAGTAGTCCGCCGGGACAGGGGTATCAGCCCCAGCATTTT.

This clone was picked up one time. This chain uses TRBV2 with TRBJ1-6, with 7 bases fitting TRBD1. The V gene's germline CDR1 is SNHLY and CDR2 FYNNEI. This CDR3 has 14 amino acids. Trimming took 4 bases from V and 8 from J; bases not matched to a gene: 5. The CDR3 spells CASSGEGAYSPLHF. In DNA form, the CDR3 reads TGTGCCAGCAGTGGAGAGGGGGCCTATTCACCCCTCCACTTT.

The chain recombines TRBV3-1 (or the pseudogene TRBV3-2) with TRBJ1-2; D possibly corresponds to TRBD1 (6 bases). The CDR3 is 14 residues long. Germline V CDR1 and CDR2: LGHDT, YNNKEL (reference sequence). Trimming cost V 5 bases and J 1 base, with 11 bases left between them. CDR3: CASSSGALNYGYTF. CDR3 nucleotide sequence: TGTGCCAGCAGCTCAGGGGCTCTTAACTATGGCTACACCTTC.

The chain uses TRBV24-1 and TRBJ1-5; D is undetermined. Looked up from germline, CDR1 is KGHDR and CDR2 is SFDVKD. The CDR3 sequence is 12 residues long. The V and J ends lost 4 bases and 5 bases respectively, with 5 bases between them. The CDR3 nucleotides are TGTGCCACCAGTGAGGAGGATCAGCCCCAGCATTTT. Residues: CATSEEDQPQHF.